The rows below give T cell receptor beta chains drawn from one sample of a study of shared clonotypes between healthy human individuals. Assay used: immunoSEQ multiplex PCR; TCRdb lists only in-frame clones, some missing. The sample consists of about 520,000 clones, more than 75% of them appearing once. The material sequenced was PBMCs. These TCRs come from a woman aged 40 to 49 in good health. Some clones in this sample may be carry-over from other donors' samples. The CDR3 runs from the conserved cysteine through the conserved F or W. Fields, in order: J gene, D gene, clone size, V gene, CDR3 protein, CDR3 DNA. D genes are given only for firm matches. Clone size is not always given. Where it is, it says once, few, many or a class for expanded clones.

J gene: TRBJ2-2; D gene: NA; clone size: many; V gene: TRBV18; CDR3 protein: CASSPQGIYTGELFF; CDR3 DNA: TGTGCCAGCTCACCTCAGGGGATTTACACCGGGGAGCTGTTTTTT
J gene: TRBJ1-1; D gene: TRBD1; clone size: NA; V gene: TRBV30; CDR3 protein: CAWGDRVNMNTEAFF; CDR3 DNA: TGTGCCTGGGGGGACAGGGTAAATATGAACACTGAAGCTTTCTTT
J gene: TRBJ2-7; D gene: NA; clone size: NA; V gene: TRBV28; CDR3 protein: CASSVSGSYEQYF; CDR3 DNA: TGTGCCAGCAGTGTCAGCGGCTCCTACGAGCAGTACTTC
J gene: TRBJ2-5; D gene: TRBD2; clone size: NA; V gene: TRBV29-1; CDR3 protein: CSVLASGIPYGQYF; CDR3 DNA: TGCAGCGTACTGGCTAGCGGGATCCCCTACGGGCAGTACTTC
J gene: TRBJ2-7; D gene: NA; clone size: few; V gene: TRBV27; CDR3 protein: CASSPKKGVNEQYF; CDR3 DNA: TGTGCCAGCAGTCCGAAGAAAGGGGTGAACGAGCAGTACTTC
J gene: TRBJ2-5; D gene: NA; clone size: NA; V gene: TRBV6-6; CDR3 protein: CASSYSPVGEQYF; CDR3 DNA: TGTGCCAGCAGTTACTCCCCCGTAGGGGAGCAGTACTTC
J gene: TRBJ1-1; D gene: NA; clone size: NA; V gene: TRBV10-3; CDR3 protein: CATQPVQPMNTEAFF; CDR3 DNA: TGTGCCACCCAGCCCGTGCAACCCATGAACACTGAAGCTTTCTTT
J gene: TRBJ2-5; D gene: TRBD2; clone size: NA; V gene: TRBV15; CDR3 protein: CATSRDRGLAGKRETQYF; CDR3 DNA: TGTGCCACCAGCAGAGATCGAGGACTAGCGGGAAAACGGGAGACCCAGTACTTC
J gene: TRBJ1-3; D gene: NA; clone size: NA; V gene: TRBV7-2; CDR3 protein: CASSLPSPLRNTIYF; CDR3 DNA: TGTGCCAGCAGCTTACCCTCCCCGCTTAGGAACACCATATATTTT
J gene: TRBJ2-1; D gene: NA; clone size: NA; V gene: TRBV5-4; CDR3 protein: CASSLASGTYNEQFF; CDR3 DNA: TGTGCCAGCAGCTTGGCCAGCGGCACCTACAATGAGCAGTTCTTC
J gene: TRBJ2-5; D gene: NA; clone size: NA; V gene: TRBV7-2; CDR3 protein: CASSWGRGQQETQYF; CDR3 DNA: TGTGCCAGCAGCTGGGGGAGGGGACAACAAGAGACCCAGTACTTC
J gene: TRBJ2-7; D gene: NA; clone size: NA; V gene: TRBV18; CDR3 protein: CASSPRAGSSYEQYF; CDR3 DNA: TGTGCCAGCTCACCACGTGCCGGGTCCTCCTACGAGCAGTACTTC
J gene: TRBJ2-2; D gene: NA; clone size: few; V gene: TRBV4-3; CDR3 protein: CASSQERGSTGELFF; CDR3 DNA: TGCGCCAGCAGCCAAGAGAGGGGATCCACCGGGGAGCTGTTTTTT
J gene: TRBJ1-2; D gene: NA; clone size: NA; V gene: TRBV30; CDR3 protein: CAWTQSYGYTF; CDR3 DNA: TGTGCCTGGACACAGAGCTATGGCTACACCTTC
J gene: TRBJ2-1; D gene: NA; clone size: NA; V gene: TRBV5-4; CDR3 protein: CASSLKSGTLEQFF; CDR3 DNA: TGTGCCAGCAGCTTGAAATCCGGGACACTTGAGCAGTTCTTC
J gene: TRBJ2-1; D gene: TRBD2; clone size: NA; V gene: TRBV27; CDR3 protein: CASSLGTSGMNEQFF; CDR3 DNA: TGTGCCAGCAGTCTGGGGACTAGCGGGATGAATGAGCAGTTCTTC
J gene: TRBJ1-3; D gene: NA; clone size: once; V gene: TRBV5-1; CDR3 protein: CASSQGARGNTIYF; CDR3 DNA: TGCGCCAGCAGCCAAGGGGCGAGGGGAAACACCATATATTTT
J gene: TRBJ2-7; D gene: TRBD2; clone size: NA; V gene: TRBV27; CDR3 protein: CASSKQREGYEQYF; CDR3 DNA: TGTGCCAGCAGTAAGCAGCGGGAGGGATACGAGCAGTACTTC
J gene: TRBJ2-3; D gene: TRBD1; clone size: NA; V gene: TRBV6-1; CDR3 protein: CASTGTGVTDTQYF; CDR3 DNA: TGTGCCAGCACCGGGACAGGGGTCACAGATACGCAGTATTTT
J gene: TRBJ2-7; D gene: TRBD1; clone size: NA; V gene: TRBV5-1; CDR3 protein: CASSSSLTGVIYEQYF; CDR3 DNA: TGCGCCAGCAGCTCAAGCTTAACAGGGGTTATCTACGAGCAGTACTTC
J gene: TRBJ2-7; D gene: NA; clone size: NA; V gene: TRBV5-6; CDR3 protein: CASSLADGRRGEQYF; CDR3 DNA: TGTGCCAGCAGCTTGGCCGACGGGAGAAGGGGTGAGCAGTACTTC
J gene: TRBJ2-5; D gene: TRBD2; clone size: NA; V gene: TRBV5-1; CDR3 protein: CASSPGLAGGAETQYF; CDR3 DNA: TGCGCCAGCAGCCCGGGACTAGCGGGAGGGGCGGAGACCCAGTACTTC
J gene: TRBJ2-1; D gene: TRBD2; clone size: NA; V gene: TRBV7-9; CDR3 protein: CASSAGLAGEEFF; CDR3 DNA: TGTGCCAGCAGCGCTGGACTAGCGGGAGAAGAGTTCTTC
J gene: TRBJ1-5; D gene: TRBD1; clone size: NA; V gene: TRBV2; CDR3 protein: CASSRDRDQPQHF; CDR3 DNA: TGTGCCAGCAGCCGGGACAGGGATCAGCCCCAGCATTTT
J gene: TRBJ2-2; D gene: NA; clone size: NA; V gene: TRBV9; CDR3 protein: CASSVEGHPTGELFF; CDR3 DNA: TGTGCCAGCAGCGTAGAGGGGCACCCTACCGGGGAGCTGTTTTTT
J gene: TRBJ2-7; D gene: NA; clone size: NA; V gene: TRBV5-4; CDR3 protein: CASSLGLPLGEQYF; CDR3 DNA: TGTGCCAGCAGCTTGGGACTCCCCTTAGGCGAGCAGTACTTC
J gene: TRBJ2-5; D gene: NA; clone size: many; V gene: TRBV13; CDR3 protein: CASSVGYATGTQYF; CDR3 DNA: TGTGCCAGCAGCGTAGGCTACGCGACAGGGACCCAGTACTTC
J gene: TRBJ2-2; D gene: TRBD1; clone size: NA; V gene: TRBV19; CDR3 protein: CASSIPGQGDTGELFF; CDR3 DNA: TGTGCCAGTAGTATTCCGGGACAGGGAGACACCGGGGAGCTGTTTTTT
J gene: TRBJ1-1; D gene: NA; clone size: NA; V gene: TRBV6-5; CDR3 protein: CASSYDMDLGAFF; CDR3 DNA: TGTGCCAGCAGTTACGACATGGACCTGGGAGCTTTCTTT
J gene: TRBJ1-1; D gene: NA; clone size: NA; V gene: TRBV19; CDR3 protein: CASSISGRRKNTEAFF; CDR3 DNA: TGTGCCAGTAGTATATCGGGCAGGCGTAAAAACACTGAAGCTTTCTTT
J gene: TRBJ2-7; D gene: NA; clone size: NA; V gene: TRBV7-8; CDR3 protein: CASSLHYPELGSYEQYF; CDR3 DNA: TGTGCCAGCAGCTTACATTATCCGGAGTTGGGGTCCTACGAGCAGTACTTC
J gene: TRBJ2-7; D gene: TRBD1; clone size: NA; V gene: TRBV5-1; CDR3 protein: CASSFPQGQGTDYEQYF; CDR3 DNA: TGCGCCAGCAGCTTTCCTCAGGGACAGGGGACGGACTACGAGCAGTACTTC
J gene: TRBJ2-5; D gene: NA; clone size: NA; V gene: TRBV5-4; CDR3 protein: CASSLPQQETQYF; CDR3 DNA: TGTGCCAGCAGCTTGCCCCAGCAAGAGACCCAGTACTTC
J gene: TRBJ2-1; D gene: TRBD2; clone size: few; V gene: TRBV29-1; CDR3 protein: CSARLAGGGEQFF; CDR3 DNA: TGCAGCGCTCGACTAGCGGGAGGAGGTGAGCAGTTCTTC
J gene: TRBJ2-7; D gene: NA; clone size: NA; V gene: TRBV7-2; CDR3 protein: CASSLSRLYEQYF; CDR3 DNA: TGTGCCAGCAGCTTGTCCAGGCTATACGAGCAGTACTTC
J gene: TRBJ2-1; D gene: NA; clone size: NA; V gene: TRBV7-3; CDR3 protein: CASSVGPNNEQFF; CDR3 DNA: TGTGCCAGCAGCGTCGGACCAAACAATGAGCAGTTCTTC
J gene: TRBJ2-1; D gene: TRBD1; clone size: NA; V gene: TRBV30; CDR3 protein: CAWSEGAVNEQFF; CDR3 DNA: TGTGCCTGGAGTGAGGGGGCGGTCAATGAGCAGTTCTTC
J gene: TRBJ2-3; D gene: NA; clone size: once; V gene: TRBV5-8; CDR3 protein: CASSLYITWGTDTQYF; CDR3 DNA: TGTGCCAGCAGCCTCTACATAACCTGGGGCACAGATACGCAGTATTTT
J gene: TRBJ1-5; D gene: NA; clone size: many; V gene: TRBV19; CDR3 protein: CASSPARQPQHF; CDR3 DNA: TGTGCCAGTAGTCCAGCCCGTCAGCCCCAGCATTTT
J gene: TRBJ2-5; D gene: NA; clone size: NA; V gene: TRBV10-2; CDR3 protein: CASRGGLQETQYF; CDR3 DNA: TGCGCCAGCAGGGGGGGACTTCAAGAGACCCAGTACTTC
J gene: TRBJ1-1; D gene: NA; clone size: few; V gene: TRBV5-1; CDR3 protein: CASSEPTGEAFF; CDR3 DNA: TGCGCCAGCAGCGAGCCGACGGGAGAAGCTTTCTTT
J gene: TRBJ2-5; D gene: NA; clone size: NA; V gene: TRBV7-9; CDR3 protein: CASSLGQPQETQYF; CDR3 DNA: TGTGCCAGCAGCCTCGGACAACCTCAAGAGACCCAGTACTTC
J gene: TRBJ2-7; D gene: TRBD2; clone size: NA; V gene: TRBV11-2; CDR3 protein: CASSQREGQYEQYF; CDR3 DNA: TGTGCCAGCAGCCAGCGGGAGGGCCAATACGAGCAGTACTTC
J gene: TRBJ2-3; D gene: NA; clone size: NA; V gene: TRBV5-1; CDR3 protein: CASSEDSTDTQYF; CDR3 DNA: TGCGCCAGCAGCGAGGACAGTACAGATACGCAGTATTTT
J gene: TRBJ1-4; D gene: NA; clone size: few; V gene: TRBV30; CDR3 protein: CAWSTLNEKLFF; CDR3 DNA: TGTGCCTGGAGCACGCTTAATGAAAAACTGTTTTTT